Listed below are T cell receptor beta chains from one sample, sequenced in a study of blood T cells in healthy people across ages. TCRdb ran MiXCR on the 5' RACE reads and lists one entry per CDR3 protein. Here the sample spans roughly 730,000 distinct CDR3 sequences, approximately 60% being singletons. Material for sequencing was blood. The receptors shown here come from a man in his forties in good health. The CDR3 runs from the conserved cysteine through the conserved F or W. A D gene is named only where the DNA matches it firmly. Expanded clones get a size class; other rows say once, few or many, or leave the size out.

j_call,d_call,clone_size,v_call,cdr3_aa,cdr3_nt
TRBJ2-3,.,.,TRBV12-3/TRBV12-4,CASSRVGLNTDTQYF,TGTGCCAGCAGCCGAGTGGGCTTAAACACAGATACGCAGTATTTT
TRBJ2-7,TRBD2,once,TRBV9,CASSVGMRGLAGIQYF,TGTGCCAGCAGCGTGGGGATGAGAGGACTAGCGGGAATACAGTACTTC
TRBJ2-3,.,.,TRBV13,CASSPRQSALTDTQYF,TGTGCCAGCAGCCCCCGGCAGAGTGCACTAACAGATACGCAGTATTTT
TRBJ2-1,TRBD2,many,TRBV7-9,CASHPSGIGDEQFF,TGTGCCAGCCATCCTAGCGGGATCGGGGATGAGCAGTTCTTC
TRBJ2-7,.,.,TRBV4-3,CASSQEIGRGPESSSYEQYF,TGCGCCAGCAGCCAAGAGATCGGTCGGGGGCCGGAATCAAGCTCCTACGAGCAGTACTTC
TRBJ2-5,.,.,TRBV29-1,CSVRPGVRQETQYF,TGCAGCGTACGCCCAGGGGTTCGCCAAGAGACCCAGTACTTC
TRBJ2-7,.,few,TRBV13,CASSRDNTYEQYF,TGTGCCAGCAGTCGGGACAACACCTACGAGCAGTACTTC
TRBJ2-1,TRBD1,.,TRBV24-1,CATSERQGAQEQFF,TGTGCCACCAGTGAGAGACAGGGGGCGCAGGAGCAGTTCTTC
TRBJ2-4,.,few,TRBV15,CATSRAVRSELAKNIQYF,TGTGCCACCAGCAGAGCGGTAAGGAGTGAATTAGCCAAAAACATTCAGTACTTC
TRBJ2-3,.,many,TRBV12-3/TRBV12-4,CASRKTSTDTQYF,TGTGCCAGCAGAAAAACTAGCACAGATACGCAGTATTTT
TRBJ1-4,TRBD1,.,TRBV20-1,CSAHRDRGEKLFF,TGCAGTGCTCACCGGGACAGGGGTGAAAAACTGTTTTTT
TRBJ1-2,.,.,TRBV28,CASSRRVNYGYTF,TGTGCCAGCAGCCGCAGGGTTAACTATGGCTACACCTTC
TRBJ1-2,TRBD1,few,TRBV5-1,CASSPRGRIHDREGGYTF,TGCGCCAGCAGCCCGAGAGGTCGAATCCATGACAGGGAGGGTGGCTACACCTTC
TRBJ1-2,.,.,TRBV20-1,CSARVPVPNYGYTF,TGCAGTGCTAGAGTGCCAGTCCCTAACTATGGCTACACCTTC
TRBJ2-7,.,.,TRBV29-1,CSFFLGYEQYF,TGCAGCTTTTTCTTGGGATACGAGCAGTACTTC
TRBJ2-3,.,.,TRBV5-6,CASSFVRRPSTDTQYF,TGTGCCAGCAGCTTTGTTAGGCGACCTAGCACAGATACGCAGTATTTT
TRBJ2-3,.,few,TRBV9,CASSPSGTRDHTQYF,TGTGCCAGCAGCCCTTCGGGGACAAGAGATCATACGCAGTATTTT
TRBJ2-7,.,.,TRBV27,CASSLNFVAAPYEQYF,TGTGCCAGCAGTTTAAATTTTGTGGCCGCACCTTACGAGCAGTACTTC
TRBJ1-5,.,.,TRBV6-2/TRBV6-3,CASSYSKGTSGNQPQHF,TGTGCCAGCAGTTACTCAAAAGGGACATCAGGCAATCAGCCCCAGCATTTT
TRBJ2-7,.,.,TRBV7-6,CASSLRVHNNEQYF,TGTGCCAGCAGCTTAAGGGTCCATAACAATGAGCAGTACTTC
TRBJ2-7,.,.,TRBV29-1,CSVVPGQIHGEQYF,TGCAGCGTTGTTCCAGGACAGATCCACGGCGAGCAGTACTTC
TRBJ2-7,.,.,TRBV28,CASSLLRDYEQYF,TGTGCCAGCAGTTTATTGCGGGACTACGAGCAGTACTTC
TRBJ1-4,TRBD1,.,TRBV7-9,CASSRDRGDEKLFF,TGTGCCAGCAGCCGGGACAGGGGAGACGAAAAACTGTTTTTT
TRBJ1-5,.,.,TRBV12-3/TRBV12-4,CTSRRDVSNQPQHF,TGTACCAGCAGAAGGGACGTTAGCAATCAGCCCCAGCATTTT
TRBJ2-3,TRBD2,.,TRBV7-2,CASGPTSRNTDTQYF,TGTGCCAGCGGACCGACTAGCCGAAACACAGATACGCAGTATTTT
TRBJ2-3,TRBD2,few,TRBV20-1,CSARFRPAGITDTQYF,TGCAGTGCTAGGTTCCGTCCAGCGGGGATCACAGATACGCAGTATTTT
TRBJ1-2,TRBD1,few,TRBV5-1,CASSRETGDYGYTF,TGCGCCAGCAGCCGTGAGACAGGGGACTATGGCTACACCTTC
TRBJ2-7,.,many,TRBV10-2,CASSDFPYEQYF,TGCGCCAGCAGTGATTTCCCCTACGAGCAGTACTTC
TRBJ2-3,TRBD2,.,TRBV5-1,CASRSILAGGLADTQYF,TGCGCCAGCCGTAGTATCCTAGCGGGAGGGCTGGCGGATACGCAGTATTTT
TRBJ1-5,TRBD1,few,TRBV6-4,CASRASGGTSNQPQHF,TGTGCCAGCAGGGCCTCAGGGGGGACGAGCAATCAGCCCCAGCATTTT
TRBJ2-7,TRBD2,once,TRBV20-1,CSALRRGAIYEQYF,TGCAGTGCCCTCCGGCGGGGGGCCATATACGAGCAGTACTTC
TRBJ2-7,.,.,TRBV3-1,CASSQDSNQVYEQYF,TGTGCCAGCAGCCAAGACAGTAATCAGGTCTACGAGCAGTACTTC
TRBJ1-6,.,.,TRBV27,CASSLEASRRDTYNSPLHF,TGTGCCAGCAGTTTAGAGGCCTCCCGGAGGGACACCTATAATTCACCCCTCCACTTT
TRBJ2-7,.,few,TRBV20-1,CSAGDGCYEQYF,TGCAGTGCTGGGGACGGATGCTACGAGCAGTACTTC
TRBJ2-5,TRBD2,.,TRBV6-6,CAIQTSGAQETQYF,TGTGCCATTCAGACTAGCGGGGCGCAAGAGACCCAGTACTTC
TRBJ2-7,TRBD2,once,TRBV29-1,CSVEEVAGVDEQYF,TGCAGCGTTGAAGAGGTAGCGGGAGTAGACGAGCAGTACTTC
TRBJ2-3,.,few,TRBV5-1,CASSLAPVTDTQYF,TGCGCCAGCAGCTTGGCTCCGGTCACAGATACGCAGTATTTT